Included here is one T cell receptor beta chain sequence, with context. The data derive from a study of blood T cell repertoires in COVID-19. CDR1 is MDHEN and CDR2 is SYDVKM in the germline V gene. The junction had 10 bases not matched to a gene; V was cut back by 5 bases and J by 5 bases. CDR3 length: 15 residues. Per the original methods: Amplification with reference gene primers provided the estimates of nucleated cell counts. Produced via immunoSEQ multiplex PCR; TCRdb's table is partial and in-frame only. V and J calls and clone size follow that table, whereas D and trimming were derived from the DNA. This table holds fewer than 85,000 clones, 82% found once.

Sequenced material: peripheral blood. The sequence derives from a human donor in a cohort sampled during active COVID-19. This chain connects TRBV28 to TRBJ2-7; TRBD1 matches 9 bases. CDR3 region: CASSTPGTGIHEQYF. DNA for the CDR3: TGTGCCAGCAGTACCCCCGGGACAGGGATCCACGAGCAGTACTTC.